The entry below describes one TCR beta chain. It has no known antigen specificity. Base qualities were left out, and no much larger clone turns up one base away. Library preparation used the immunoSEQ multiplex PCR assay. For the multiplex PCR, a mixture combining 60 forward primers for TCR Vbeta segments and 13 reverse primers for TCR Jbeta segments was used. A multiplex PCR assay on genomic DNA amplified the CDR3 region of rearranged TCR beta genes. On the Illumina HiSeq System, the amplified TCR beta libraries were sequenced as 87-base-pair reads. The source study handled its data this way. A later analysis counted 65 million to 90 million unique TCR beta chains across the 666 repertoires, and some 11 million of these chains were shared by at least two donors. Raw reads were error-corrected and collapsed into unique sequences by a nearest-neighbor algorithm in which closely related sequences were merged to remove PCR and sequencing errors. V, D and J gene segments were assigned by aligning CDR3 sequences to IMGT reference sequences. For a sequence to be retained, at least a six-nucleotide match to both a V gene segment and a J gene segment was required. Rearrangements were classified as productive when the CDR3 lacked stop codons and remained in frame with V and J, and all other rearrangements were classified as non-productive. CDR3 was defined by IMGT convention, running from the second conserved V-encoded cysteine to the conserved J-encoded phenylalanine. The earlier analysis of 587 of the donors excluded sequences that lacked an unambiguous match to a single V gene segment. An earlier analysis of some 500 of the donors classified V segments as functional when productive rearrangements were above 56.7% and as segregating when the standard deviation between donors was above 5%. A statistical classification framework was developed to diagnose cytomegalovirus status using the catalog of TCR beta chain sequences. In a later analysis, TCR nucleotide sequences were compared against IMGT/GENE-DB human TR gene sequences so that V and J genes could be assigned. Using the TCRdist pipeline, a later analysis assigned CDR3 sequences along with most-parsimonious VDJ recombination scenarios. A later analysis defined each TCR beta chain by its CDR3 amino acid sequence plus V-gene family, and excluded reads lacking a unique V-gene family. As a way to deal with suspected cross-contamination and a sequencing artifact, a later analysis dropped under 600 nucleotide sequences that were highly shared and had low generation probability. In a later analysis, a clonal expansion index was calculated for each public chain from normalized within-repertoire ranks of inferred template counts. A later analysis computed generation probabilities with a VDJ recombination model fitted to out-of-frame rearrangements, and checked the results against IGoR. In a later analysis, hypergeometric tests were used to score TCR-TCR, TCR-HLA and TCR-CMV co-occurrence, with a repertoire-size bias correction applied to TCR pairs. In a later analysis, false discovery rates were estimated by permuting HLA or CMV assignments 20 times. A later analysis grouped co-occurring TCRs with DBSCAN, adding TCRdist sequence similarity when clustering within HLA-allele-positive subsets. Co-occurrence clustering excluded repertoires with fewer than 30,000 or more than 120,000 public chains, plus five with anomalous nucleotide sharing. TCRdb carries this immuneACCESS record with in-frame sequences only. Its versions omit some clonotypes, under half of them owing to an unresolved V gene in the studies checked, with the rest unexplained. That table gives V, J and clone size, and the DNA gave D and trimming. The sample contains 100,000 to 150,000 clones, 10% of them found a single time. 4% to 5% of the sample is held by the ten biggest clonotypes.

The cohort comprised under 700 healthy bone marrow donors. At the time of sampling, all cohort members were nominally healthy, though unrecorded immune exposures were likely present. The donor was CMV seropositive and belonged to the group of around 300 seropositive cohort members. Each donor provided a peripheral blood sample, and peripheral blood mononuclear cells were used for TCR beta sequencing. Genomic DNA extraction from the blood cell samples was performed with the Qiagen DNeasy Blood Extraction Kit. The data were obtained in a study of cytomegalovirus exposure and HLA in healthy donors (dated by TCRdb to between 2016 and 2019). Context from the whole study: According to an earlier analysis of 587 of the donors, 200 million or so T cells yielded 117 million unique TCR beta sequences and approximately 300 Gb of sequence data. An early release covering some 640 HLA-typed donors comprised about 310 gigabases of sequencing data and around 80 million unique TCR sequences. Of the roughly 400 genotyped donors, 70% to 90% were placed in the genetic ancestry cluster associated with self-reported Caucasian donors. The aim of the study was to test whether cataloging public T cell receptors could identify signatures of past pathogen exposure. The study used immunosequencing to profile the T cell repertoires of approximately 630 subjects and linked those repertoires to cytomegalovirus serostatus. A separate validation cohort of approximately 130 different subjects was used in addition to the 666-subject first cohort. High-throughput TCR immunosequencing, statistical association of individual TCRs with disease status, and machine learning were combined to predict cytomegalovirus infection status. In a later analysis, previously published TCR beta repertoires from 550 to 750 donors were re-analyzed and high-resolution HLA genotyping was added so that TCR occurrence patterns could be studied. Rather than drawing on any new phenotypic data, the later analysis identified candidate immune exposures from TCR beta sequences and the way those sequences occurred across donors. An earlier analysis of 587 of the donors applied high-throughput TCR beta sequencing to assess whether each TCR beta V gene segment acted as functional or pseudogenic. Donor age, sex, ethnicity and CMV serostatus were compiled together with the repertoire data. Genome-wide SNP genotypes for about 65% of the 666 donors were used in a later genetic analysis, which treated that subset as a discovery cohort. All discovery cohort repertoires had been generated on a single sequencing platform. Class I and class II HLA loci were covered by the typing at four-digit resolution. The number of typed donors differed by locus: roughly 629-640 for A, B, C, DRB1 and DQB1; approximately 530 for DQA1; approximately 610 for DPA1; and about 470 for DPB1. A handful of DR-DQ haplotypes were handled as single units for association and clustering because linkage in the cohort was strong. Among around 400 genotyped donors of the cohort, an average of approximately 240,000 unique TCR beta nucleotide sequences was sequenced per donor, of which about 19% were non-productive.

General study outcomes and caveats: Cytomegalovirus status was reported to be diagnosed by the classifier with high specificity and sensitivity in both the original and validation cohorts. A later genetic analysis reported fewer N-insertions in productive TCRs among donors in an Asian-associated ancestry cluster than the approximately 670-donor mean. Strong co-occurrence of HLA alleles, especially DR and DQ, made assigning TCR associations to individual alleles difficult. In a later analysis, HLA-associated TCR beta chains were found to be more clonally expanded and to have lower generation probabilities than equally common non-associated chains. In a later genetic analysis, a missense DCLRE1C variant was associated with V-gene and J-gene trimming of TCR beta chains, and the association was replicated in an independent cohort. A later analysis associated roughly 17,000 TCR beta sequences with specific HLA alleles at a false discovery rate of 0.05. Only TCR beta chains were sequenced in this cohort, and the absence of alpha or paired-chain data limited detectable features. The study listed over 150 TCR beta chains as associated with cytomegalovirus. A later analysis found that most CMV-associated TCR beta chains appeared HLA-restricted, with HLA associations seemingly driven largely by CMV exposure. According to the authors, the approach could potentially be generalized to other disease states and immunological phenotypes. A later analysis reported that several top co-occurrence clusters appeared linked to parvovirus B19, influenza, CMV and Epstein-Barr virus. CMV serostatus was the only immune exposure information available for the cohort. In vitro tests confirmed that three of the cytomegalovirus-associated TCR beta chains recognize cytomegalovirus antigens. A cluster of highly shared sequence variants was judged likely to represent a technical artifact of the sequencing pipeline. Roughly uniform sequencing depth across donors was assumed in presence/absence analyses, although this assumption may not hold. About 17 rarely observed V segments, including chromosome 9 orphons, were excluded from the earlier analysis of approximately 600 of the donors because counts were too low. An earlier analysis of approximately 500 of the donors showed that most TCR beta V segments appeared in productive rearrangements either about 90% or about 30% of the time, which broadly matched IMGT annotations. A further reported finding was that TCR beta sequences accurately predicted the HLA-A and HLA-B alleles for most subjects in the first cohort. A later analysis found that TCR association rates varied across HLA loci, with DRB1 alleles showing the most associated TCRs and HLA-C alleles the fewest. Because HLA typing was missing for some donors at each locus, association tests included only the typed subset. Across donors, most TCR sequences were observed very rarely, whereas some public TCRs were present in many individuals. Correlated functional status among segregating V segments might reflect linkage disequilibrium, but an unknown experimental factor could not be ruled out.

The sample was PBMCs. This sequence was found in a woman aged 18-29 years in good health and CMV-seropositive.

The bases read TGTGCCAGCAGCTTACCTCGATCAGCGGGAGGGCATGGGGAGACCCAGTACTTC. It translates to CASSLPRSAGGHGETQYF. Rearrangement joined TRBV7-9 to TRBJ2-5, and TRBD2 matches 10 of the central bases. The V end gives up 2 bases and the J end 5 bases, leaving 14 bases in the junction not matched to a gene. According to the germline V gene (reference sequence), CDR1 reads SEHNR and CDR2 reads FQNEAQ. The CDR3 numbers 18 residues from cysteine through phenylalanine. Only the CDR3 part of the read is kept: 54 bases, read in frame from the first base.